The next 24 T cell receptor beta chains were all read from a single sample in a study of T cells in women clearing cervical HPV infection. Using immunoSEQ multiplex PCR, the repertoire was profiled, and TCRdb retains in-frame clones only, with some absent. This repertoire includes fewer than 40,000 clones. What was sequenced was blood buffy coat. The receptors were sampled from a woman aged 18 to 69 with a cervical HPV16 infection that either progressed to CIN3+ or cleared (not recorded which).

Worth noting for this clone: The sequence runs out 3 residues before the end of the CDR3; the remainder is reconstructed from the germline J gene. J is TRBJ1-2 and V is TRBV15; tentative D call: TRBD1 (6 bases). The CDR3 loop spans 16 amino acids. Per germline, CDR1 LNHNV and CDR2 YYDKDF (reference sequence). Trimming took off 1 base at V and 2 bases at J, with 14 bases between the two ends. The sequenced CDR3 bases are TGTGCCACCAGCAGAGCATGGGACAACCGGAACTATGGC. Amino acids: CATSRAWDNRNYG. The entire CDR3 reads CATSRAWDNRNYGYTF.

Points on this clone: The read stops 3 residues short of the end of the CDR3; the missing end is completed from the germline J gene. The chain employs TRBV7-6 and TRBJ2-5; weak D call: TRBD2 (6 bases). The CDR3 contains 14 residues. The germline V gene has CDR1 SGHVS and CDR2 FNYEAQ. Trimming pared 5 bases from V and 2 bases from J, leaving 12 bases between. CDR3 protein: CASSPLGLQETQYF. Partial CDR3 DNA: TGTGCCAGCAGCCCCCTAGGACTACAAGAGACC.

This clone ranks as medium-sized in terms of frequency. The read stops 3 residues short of the end of the CDR3; the missing end is completed from the germline J gene. The sample carries other DNA sequences with the same CDR3. This chain links TRBV18 with TRBJ2-4; the D gene could be TRBD1 or TRBD2 (5 bases each). The CDR3 length is 15 residues. CDR1 is KGHSH, CDR2 LQKENI, per germline. Incomplete CDR3 DNA: TGTGCCAGCTCACCACCTTCGGCAGGGAGTAGAATT. It codes for CASSPPSAGSRI. The whole CDR3 reads CASSPPSAGSRIQYF.

As to this clone: The read stops 3 residues short of the end of the CDR3; the missing end is completed from the germline J gene. This chain links TRBV20-1 with TRBJ2-3; 13 positions match TRBD2. The CDR3 loop spans 17 amino acids. Germline CDR1 DFQATT, CDR2 SNEGSKA (reference sequence). Trimming at V came to 1 base and at J to 2 bases, leaving 6 bases not matched to a gene. The CDR3 protein is CSARAPGLAGDTDTQYF. CDR3 bases read: TGCAGTGCTAGAGCTCCAGGACTAGCGGGGGACACAGATACG.

Comment on this clone: The read finishes 3 residues shy of the CDR3 end, and the germline J gene is used to complete it. The chain combines TRBV7-6 with TRBJ1-5; 8 nucleotides agree with TRBD1. Germline loops: CDR1 SGHVS, CDR2 FNYEAQ. Unmatched junction bases numbered 5, after V lost 5 bases and J lost 2 bases. This CDR3 region has 15 residues. Incomplete CDR3 DNA: TGTGCCAGCAGCCAAACGACAGGGGGCAATCAGCCC. This translates into CASSQTTGGNQP. The complete CDR3 protein is CASSQTTGGNQPQHF.

The sequenced CDR3 bases are TGCAGTGCACACCCCCTAGGAGAACTTAATGAAAAA. Translated: CSAHPLGELNEK. The entire CDR3 is CSAHPLGELNEKLFF. V usage is TRBV20-1 and J usage is TRBJ1-4; the D is unclear. With the read ending 3 residues before the CDR3 end, the germline J gene is used to fill in that end. In germline, CDR1 is DFQATT, CDR2 SNEGSKA (reference sequence). This CDR3 has 15 residues. V was clipped by 6 bases and J by 4 bases, with 18 bases between them.

The CDR3 bases that were read are TGTGCCAGCACCCTTCAGGGGAAGCCCTACAATGAG. As protein: CASTLQGKPYNE. The CDR3 in full is CASTLQGKPYNEQFF. The V gene is TRBV12-3 or TRBV12-4, the J gene TRBJ2-1, with a tentative D call TRBD1 (6 bases). The read terminates 3 residues before the CDR3 end, so the remaining end is supplied by the germline J gene. With 7 bases removed from V and 2 bases from J, the gap between germline ends came to 15 bases. The CDR3 runs to 15 residues.

On this clone: The DNA ends 3 residues before the CDR3 does, and the rest of the CDR3 is filled in from the germline J gene. This rearrangement joins TRBV2 to TRBJ2-1; 9 nucleotides align to TRBD2. CDR1 and CDR2 from the germline V gene are SNHLY and FYNNEI. The length of the CDR3 is 16 residues. After removal of 4 bases from V and 4 bases from J, the junction contained 8 bases not matched to a gene. Incomplete CDR3 DNA: TGTGCCAGCAGTGGGGATCTAGCGGGATATTACAATGAG. Translating gives CASSGDLAGYYNE. The entire CDR3 protein is CASSGDLAGYYNEQFF.

A word on this clone: The observed sequence ends 3 residues before the CDR3 terminus, with the missing tail filled in from the germline J gene. The rearrangement joins TRBV13 to TRBJ1-1, with 7 bases aligning to TRBD1. V lost 5 bases and J lost 4; bases outside the gene matches: 7. This CDR3 has 14 residues. Germline V gene lookup returns CDR1 PRHDT and CDR2 FYEKMQ (reference sequence). The CDR3 sequence is CASSLPTGTTEAFF. Incomplete CDR3 DNA: TGTGCCAGCAGCCTACCGACAGGGACCACTGAA.

A note on this clone: The read finishes 3 residues shy of the CDR3 end, and the germline J gene is used to complete it. The gene calls are TRBV6-1 and TRBJ1-5; D uncertain. Germline values: CDR1 MNHNS, CDR2 SASEGT. V shed 3 bases and J shed 5 bases, with 11 bases lying between them. CDR3 length: 14 residues. CDR3 bases read: TGTGCCAGCAGTGACCGGGGAGTTCATCAGCCC. This sequence encodes CASSDRGVHQP. The entire CDR3 reads CASSDRGVHQPQHF.

Regarding this clone: The read ends 3 residues shy of where the CDR3 ends; the end is completed using the germline J gene. This chain connects TRBV7-9 to TRBJ2-1; perhaps TRBD2 as D (6 bases). Germline values: CDR1 SEHNR, CDR2 FQNEAQ (reference sequence). CDR3 length: 13 residues. Trimming left V 5 bases short and J 4 bases short, with 9 bases between. The sequenced CDR3 bases are TGTGCCAGCAGCACGGGACTTTACAATGAG. This translates into CASSTGLYNE. The CDR3 reads in full as CASSTGLYNEQFF.

On this clone: The CDR3 end is not reached by the read, which stops 3 residues before it; the germline J gene fills it in. The rearrangement links TRBV5-1 to TRBJ2-3, with D possibly being TRBD1 (5 bases). The CDR3 contains 13 residues. Per the germline V gene, CDR1 is SGHRS and CDR2 is YFSETQ. V shed 0 bases and J shed 6 bases, with 8 bases lying between them. The covered CDR3 bases are TGCGCCAGCAGCTTGGCCAAGGGGGATACG. The encoded protein is CASSLAKGDT. The CDR3 in its entirety is CASSLAKGDTQYF.

As for this clone: The CDR3 end lies 3 residues beyond the end of the read and is filled in from the germline J gene. The rearrangement joins TRBV10-3 to TRBJ1-6, with D unresolved. Trimming removed 10 bases from V and 6 bases from J, with 13 bases in between. The CDR3 totals 13 residues. Looked up from germline, CDR1 is ENHRY and CDR2 is SYGVKD. The sequenced part of the CDR3 DNA is TGTGCCACCAGCAGAGACACTAATTCACCC. Translated, it gives CATSRDTNSP. The complete CDR3 reads CATSRDTNSPLHF.

Partial CDR3 DNA: TGCAGTGCTAGAGATTCCGTAGCTAATGAG. Its protein is CSARDSVANE. The full CDR3 protein reads CSARDSVANEQFF. V usage is TRBV20-1 and J usage is TRBJ2-1; D is unresolved. The read is 3 residues too short to cover the CDR3 end, so that end is filled in from the germline J gene. CDR1 is DFQATT, CDR2 SNEGSKA, per germline (reference sequence). The CDR3 totals 13 residues. V lost 0 bases and J 7 bases, leaving 10 bases between the germline ends.

A note on this clone: The CDR3 is cut off 3 residues early in the read; its end comes from the germline J gene. V is TRBV30 and J is TRBJ2-2, with D perhaps TRBD2 (6 bases). Germline V CDR1 and CDR2: GTSNPN, SVGIG (reference sequence). Deletions cut 2 bases from V and 5 bases from J, with 9 bases between. This CDR3 contains 13 residues. Incomplete CDR3 DNA: TGTGCCTGGAGTTCGGGGGTTACCGGGGAG. It is translated as CAWSSGVTGE. The complete CDR3 reads CAWSSGVTGELFF.

Comment on this clone: The read ends 3 residues early relative to the CDR3; the germline J gene fills the gap. V usage is TRBV10-3 and J usage is TRBJ1-1, with D perhaps TRBD1 (6 bases). This CDR3 has 12 residues. The V end lost 6 bases, the J end lost 5 bases, and 10 bases lay between the germline ends. Germline V gene lookup returns CDR1 ENHRY and CDR2 SYGVKD. The CDR3 sequence: CAIRSGQTEAFF. CDR3 bases read: TGTGCCATCAGGAGCGGACAGACTGAA.

The CDR3 bases that were read are TGTGCCAGCAGTGACCCCCCCCGGGGGGGGAGGATAGATACG. Residues: CASSDPPRGGRIDT. The entire CDR3 protein reads CASSDPPRGGRIDTQYF. The chain links TRBV6-4 to TRBJ2-3; 8 positions match TRBD2. Coverage ceases 3 residues before the CDR3 finishes, and the germline J gene fills in the end. V shed 2 bases, J shed 5 bases, and the junction held 12 bases outside the gene matches. Germline V gene lookup returns CDR1 MRHNA and CDR2 SNTAGT. The CDR3 runs to 17 residues.

On this clone: The CDR3 goes on 3 residues after the read ends, and that part is filled in from the germline J gene. This chain links TRBV6-1 with TRBJ2-7, with TRBD2 as a possible D gene (7 bases). The germline gives CDR1 MNHNS, CDR2 SASEGT. V was clipped by 2 bases and J by 5 bases, with 16 bases between them. The CDR3 consists of 15 residues. The chain's CDR3 is CASSERTAGLNEQYF. The DNA read from the CDR3 is TGTGCCAGCAGTGAACGGACAGCGGGGTTAAACGAG.

About this clone itself: The sequence runs out 3 residues before the end of the CDR3; the remainder is reconstructed from the germline J gene. V is TRBV20-1 and J is TRBJ2-7; D is unresolved. CDR3 length: 12 residues. In germline, CDR1 is DFQATT, CDR2 SNEGSKA (reference sequence). Trimming took off 3 bases at V and 2 bases at J, with 8 bases between the two ends. CDR3 amino acids: CSARMQAYEQYF. CDR3 DNA, as far as it was read: TGCAGTGCTAGGATGCAGGCCTACGAG.

About this clone itself: From the germline J gene comes the end of the CDR3, since the read stops 3 residues before it. This chain joins TRBV28 and TRBJ1-5; maybe TRBD1 (5 bases). Germline assignment: CDR1 MDHEN and CDR2 SYDVKM. The V end was cut by 2 bases, the J end by 1 base, with 6 bases between. The CDR3 runs 14 residues. CDR3 in amino acids: CASSLRGSNQPQHF. CDR3 DNA, as far as it was read: TGTGCCAGCAGTTTAAGGGGAAGCAATCAGCCC.

Notes on this clone: Read data end 3 residues before the CDR3 end; the end is taken from the germline J gene. The chain couples TRBV5-6 to TRBJ2-7; 8 bases map to TRBD2. The germline gives CDR1 SGHDT, CDR2 YYEEEE. V trimming: 3 bases; J trimming: 6 bases; junction bases outside the gene matches: 11. The CDR3 is 15 amino acids. CDR3 protein: CASSSDSGLGGEQYF. The covered CDR3 bases are TGTGCCAGCAGCTCCGACTCGGGACTAGGCGGCGAG.

A word on this clone: The read ends 3 residues shy of where the CDR3 ends; the end is completed using the germline J gene. The rearrangement links TRBV7-2 to TRBJ1-5; TRBD1 is a possible D gene (6 bases). Trimming left V 4 bases short and J 7 bases short, with 11 bases between. CDR3 length: 13 amino acids. Germline CDR1 reads SGHTA; CDR2 reads FQGNSA. The CDR3 reads CASSSQGRQPQHF. CDR3 bases read: TGTGCCAGCAGCTCCCAGGGGAGGCAGCCC. Filled out from reference TRBV7-2 and TRBJ1-5, the complete variable domain reads GAGVSQSPSNKVTEKGKDVELRCDPISGHTALYWYRQSLGQGLEFLIYFQGNSAPDKSGLPSDRFSAERTGGSVSTLTIQRTQQEDSAVYLCASSSQGRQPQHFGDGTRLSIL.

To note about this clone: The CDR3 end lies 3 residues beyond the end of the read and is filled in from the germline J gene. The V and J genes are TRBV6-4 and TRBJ2-2; TRBD2 matches 10 bases. Germline V gene data show CDR1 as MRHNA and CDR2 as SNTAGT. The CDR3 contains 14 residues. With 6 bases clipped from V and 4 bases from J, the junction kept 2 bases outside the gene matches. The CDR3 DNA, read in part, is TGTGCCAGCAGCTTAGCGGGGGGCACCGGGGAG. Amino acid sequence: CASSLAGGTGE. The CDR3 in full is CASSLAGGTGELFF.

With respect to this clone: The CDR3 is cut off 3 residues early in the read; its end comes from the germline J gene. This sequence joins TRBV2 and TRBJ1-1; a weak D match, TRBD1 (5 bases). The CDR3 totals 13 residues. V lost 9 bases and J lost 1, with 12 bases in between. Germline CDR1 is SNHLY and CDR2 is FYNNEI. CDR3 protein: CARKPTANTEAFF. Incomplete CDR3 DNA: TGTGCCAGAAAGCCGACAGCGAACACTGAA.